This T cell receptor (beta chain) was sequenced in a study of identical twins. Overall study results and limits: Alpha sequences that were out-of-frame and twin-shared showed an excess of low generation probability. Because invariant MAIT and iNKT cells could be present, zero-insertion analyses could be partly confounded. Fewer insertions were carried by abundant cord blood beta clonotypes, but none was seen in memory repertoires.

CDR1 is MNHNS, CDR2 SASEGT, per germline. The V gene lost 10 bases and the J gene lost 1 base, with 13 bases spanning the gap. CDR3 size: 13 residues. MiXCR, run by TCRdb on the 5' RACE reads, gives a single entry per CDR3 protein. The sample lists approximately 670,000 distinct CDR3 sequences; roughly 6.2% were seen once. There are a few counts of this clonotype. Its antigen is not known. Sequenced material: naive T cells sorted from blood. This chain joins TRBV6-1 and TRBJ1-2; no reliable D call. The TCR originated in a man aged 18-30 years in good health. The CDR3 coding sequence is TGTGCCACCCGAAGTGGCATTAACTATGGCTACACCTTC. This encodes CATRSGINYGYTF.